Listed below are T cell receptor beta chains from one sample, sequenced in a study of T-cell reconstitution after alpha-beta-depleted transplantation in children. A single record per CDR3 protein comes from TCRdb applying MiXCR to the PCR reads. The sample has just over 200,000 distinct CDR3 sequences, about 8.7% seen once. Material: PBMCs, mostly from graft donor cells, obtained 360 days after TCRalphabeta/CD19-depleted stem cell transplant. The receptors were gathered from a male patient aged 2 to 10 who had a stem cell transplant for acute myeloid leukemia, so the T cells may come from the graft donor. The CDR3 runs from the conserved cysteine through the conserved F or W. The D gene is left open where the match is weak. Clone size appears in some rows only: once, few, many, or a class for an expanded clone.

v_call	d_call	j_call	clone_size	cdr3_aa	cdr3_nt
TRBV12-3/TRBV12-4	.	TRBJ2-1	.	CASSGGDRSYNEQFF	TGTGCCAGCAGTGGGGGGGACAGATCCTACAATGAGCAGTTCTTC
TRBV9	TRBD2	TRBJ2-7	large	CASSASPGTNSYEQYF	TGTGCCAGCAGCGCCTCGCCAGGGACTAACTCCTACGAGCAGTACTTC
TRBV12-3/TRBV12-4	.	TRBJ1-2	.	CASSFGQAPNYGYTF	TGTGCCAGCAGTTTCGGGCAGGCCCCAAACTATGGCTACACCTTC
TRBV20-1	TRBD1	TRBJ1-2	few	CSATSPGQGYGYTF	TGCAGTGCTACCTCTCCGGGACAGGGGTATGGCTACACCTTC
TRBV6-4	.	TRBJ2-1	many	CASSVITNGQFF	TGTGCCAGCAGTGTTATAACCAACGGGCAGTTCTTC
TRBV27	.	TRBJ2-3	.	CASSVARDTDTQYF	TGTGCCAGCAGTGTAGCACGGGACACAGATACGCAGTATTTT
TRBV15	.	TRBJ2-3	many	CATSRVRQFTDTQYF	TGTGCCACCAGCAGAGTCCGACAGTTCACAGATACGCAGTATTTT
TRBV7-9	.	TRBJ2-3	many	CANEGKTDTQYF	TGTGCCAACGAGGGTAAGACAGATACGCAGTATTTT
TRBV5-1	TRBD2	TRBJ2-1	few	CASSLGGLAGRNEQFF	TGCGCCAGCAGCCTTGGAGGGCTAGCGGGAAGGAATGAGCAGTTCTTC
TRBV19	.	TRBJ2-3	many	CASTPEATRADTQYF	TGTGCCAGTACCCCGGAGGCTACACGGGCAGATACGCAGTATTTT
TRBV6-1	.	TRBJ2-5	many	CASRSTRVLGQYF	TGTGCCAGCAGATCGACCAGGGTTCTAGGCCAGTACTTC
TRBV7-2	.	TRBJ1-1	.	CASSLAMGLAKEAFF	TGTGCCAGCAGCTTAGCGATGGGGTTAGCTAAAGAAGCTTTCTTT
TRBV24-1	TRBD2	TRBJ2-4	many	CATSVSGGRPGIQYF	TGTGCCACCAGTGTCTCCGGCGGGAGACCCGGCATTCAGTACTTC
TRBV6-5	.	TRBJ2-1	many	CASSYVGGLPNEQFF	TGTGCCAGCAGTTACGTGGGGGGCCTACCCAATGAGCAGTTCTTC
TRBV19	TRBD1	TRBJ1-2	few	CASSARTGRYGYTF	TGTGCCAGTAGTGCCCGGACAGGACGCTATGGCTACACCTTC
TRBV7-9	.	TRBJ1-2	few	CASTDVRTVYGYTF	TGTGCCAGCACCGACGTCAGGACAGTCTATGGCTACACCTTC
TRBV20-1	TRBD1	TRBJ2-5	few	CSAFWQGALETQYF	TGCAGTGCCTTTTGGCAGGGGGCGTTAGAGACCCAGTACTTC
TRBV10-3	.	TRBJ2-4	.	CAISDLRDYIQYF	TGTGCCATCAGTGACCTCCGGGACTACATTCAGTACTTC
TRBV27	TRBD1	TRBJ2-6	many	CASWDRPTSGANVLTF	TGTGCCAGCTGGGACAGGCCTACCTCTGGGGCCAACGTCCTGACTTTC
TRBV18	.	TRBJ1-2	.	CASSPEDPTLNYGYTF	TGTGCCAGCTCACCGGAGGACCCCACCCTTAACTATGGCTACACCTTC
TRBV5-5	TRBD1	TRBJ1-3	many	CASSSSRGLKGNTIYF	TGTGCCAGCAGCTCCTCCAGGGGGCTAAAGGGAAACACCATATATTTT
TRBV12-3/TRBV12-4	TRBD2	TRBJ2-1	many	CASSERGGTYNEQFF	TGTGCCAGCAGTGAACGCGGGGGGACCTACAATGAGCAGTTCTTC
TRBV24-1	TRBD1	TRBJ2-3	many	CATSDPGQAVQYF	TGTGCCACCAGTGACCCGGGACAGGCCGTACAGTATTTT
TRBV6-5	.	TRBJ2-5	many	CASSYGQQETQYF	TGTGCCAGCAGTTATGGGCAGCAAGAGACCCAGTACTTC
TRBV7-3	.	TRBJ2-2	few	CASSRTATGELFF	TGTGCCAGCAGCAGAACAGCCACCGGGGAGCTGTTTTTT
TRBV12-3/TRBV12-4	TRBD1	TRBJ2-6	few	CASSLAGGRGLYSGANVLTF	TGTGCCAGCAGTTTAGCTGGGGGCAGGGGGCTCTACTCTGGGGCCAACGTCCTGACTTTC
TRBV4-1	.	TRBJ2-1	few	CASSQDGRTEGLYNEQFF	TGCGCCAGCAGCCAAGATGGGAGGACGGAGGGACTTTACAATGAGCAGTTCTTC
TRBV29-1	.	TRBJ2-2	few	CSVAGRNTGELFF	TGCAGCGTTGCGGGAAGAAACACCGGGGAGCTGTTTTTT
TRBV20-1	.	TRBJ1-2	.	CSASDLFRPDYGYTF	TGCAGTGCTAGCGATCTATTCAGACCGGACTATGGCTACACCTTC
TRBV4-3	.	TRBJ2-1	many	CASSQDAGSNEQFF	TGCGCCAGCAGCCAAGATGCCGGGTCTAATGAGCAGTTCTTC
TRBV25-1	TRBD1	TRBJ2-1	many	CASSRDRGNYNEQFF	TGTGCCAGCAGTAGGGACAGGGGGAACTACAATGAGCAGTTCTTC
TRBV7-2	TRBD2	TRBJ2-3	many	CASSLERDTDTQYF	TGTGCCAGCAGCCTCGAGCGGGACACAGATACGCAGTATTTT
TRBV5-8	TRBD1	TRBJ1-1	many	CASSPGQINTEAFF	TGTGCCAGCAGCCCGGGACAGATAAACACTGAAGCTTTCTTT
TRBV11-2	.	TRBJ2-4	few	CASSQGLAKNIQYF	TGTGCCAGCAGCCAGGGACTAGCCAAAAACATTCAGTACTTC
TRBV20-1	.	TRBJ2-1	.	CSAGGGGSVDEQFF	TGCAGTGCTGGGGGGGGCGGGAGTGTAGATGAGCAGTTCTTC
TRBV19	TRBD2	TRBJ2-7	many	CASSRKREGHSYEQYF	TGTGCCAGTAGCAGGAAGCGGGAGGGCCACTCCTACGAGCAGTACTTC
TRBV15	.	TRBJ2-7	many	CATSRDGSLARDSYEQYF	TGTGCCACCAGCAGAGATGGAAGTTTGGCGCGGGACTCCTACGAGCAGTACTTC
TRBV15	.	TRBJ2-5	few	CATSRDTLETQYF	TGTGCCACCAGCAGGGACACTTTGGAGACCCAGTACTTC
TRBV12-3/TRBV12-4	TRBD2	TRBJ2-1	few	CASSPGGLAGGYNEQFF	TGTGCCAGCAGCCCTGGGGGCTTAGCGGGGGGCTACAATGAGCAGTTCTTC
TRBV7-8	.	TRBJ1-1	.	CASSFGQGVTEAFF	TGTGCCAGCAGCTTCGGCCAGGGTGTCACTGAAGCTTTCTTT
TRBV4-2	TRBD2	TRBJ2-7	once	CASSQDTAGGPYEQYF	TGTGCCAGCAGCCAAGATACAGCGGGAGGACCCTACGAGCAGTACTTC
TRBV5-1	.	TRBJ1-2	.	CASSLAVSDYGYTF	TGCGCCAGCAGCTTGGCCGTGTCGGACTATGGCTACACCTTC
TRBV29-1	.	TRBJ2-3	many	CSGTESTDTQYF	TGCAGCGGGACAGAGAGCACAGATACGCAGTATTTT